These 11 T cell receptor beta chains came from one sample sequenced in a study of CXCR3-negative and CXCR3-positive naive CD8 T cells. 5' RACE with UMI labels generated the TRB cDNA libraries. TCRdb reprocessed the 5' RACE reads; each CDR3 protein has one entry and no DNA is given. The listing records around 48,000 distinct CDR3 sequences. The sequencing input was memory CD8+ T cells from blood. The receptors stem from a human donor in good health. Some clones in this sample may be carry-over from other donors' samples.

The J gene is TRBJ1-3, the V gene TRBV28. This CDR3 comprises 14 residues. CDR1 MDHEN and CDR2 SYDVKM come from the germline V gene. This CDR3 is CASSLGSSGNTIYF.

V gene TRBV19 combines with J gene TRBJ2-1; the D gene TCRdb calls, TRBD2, cannot be checked with no DNA. Germline CDR1 LNHDA, CDR2 SQIVND (reference sequence). This CDR3 comprises 16 residues. The CDR3 here is CASSASGTSALNEQFF.

The gene calls are TRBV7-9 and TRBJ2-5; absent DNA, TCRdb's TRBD1 call cannot be checked. In germline, CDR1 is SEHNR, CDR2 FQNEAQ (reference sequence). CDR3 length equals 13 residues. This chain's CDR3 is CASSFRGRETQYF.

The CDR3: CASSFSGGAGIDEQFF. This rearrangement joins TRBV9 to TRBJ2-1; the D call of TRBD2 rests on TCRdb alone, since no DNA is present to check it. The CDR3 has 16 amino acids. In germline, CDR1 is SGDLS, CDR2 YYNGEE.

The V gene is TRBV5-1, the J gene TRBJ2-3; the TCRdb D gene call, TRBD1, has no DNA to confirm it. Germline CDR1 SGHRS, CDR2 YFSETQ. The CDR3 has 16 residues. The CDR3: CASSFRQGGVTDTQYF.

CDR3: CASSLVAGYNSPLHF. The chain has TRBV7-9 and TRBJ1-6; TCRdb picks TRBD1, but there is no DNA to check that call. The CDR3 has 15 amino acids. Looked up from germline, CDR1 is SEHNR and CDR2 is FQNEAQ (reference sequence). Combining the CDR3 with reference TRBV7-9 and TRBJ1-6 gives the whole variable domain DTGVSQNPRHKITKRGQNVTFRCDPISEHNRLYWYRQTLGQGPEFLTYFQNEAQLEKSRLLSDRFSAERPKGSFSTLEIQRTEQGDSAMYLCASSLVAGYNSPLHFGNGTRLTVT.

This rearrangement joins TRBV5-5 to TRBJ2-3; lacking DNA, the TRBD2 call made by TCRdb goes unchecked. There are 16 residues in the CDR3. Germline-derived CDR1 and CDR2 are SGHKS and YYEKEE (reference sequence). CDR3 sequence reads: CASSNLAGVLTDTQYF.

This chain uses TRBV7-9 with TRBJ2-1; there is no DNA to check the TCRdb D call of TRBD2. The CDR3 loop spans 15 amino acids. Germline V lookup: CDR1 SEHNR, CDR2 FQNEAQ (reference sequence). The CDR3 here is CASSLGTRVYNEQFF.

This chain uses TRBV6-1 with TRBJ1-5; absent DNA, TCRdb's TRBD1 call cannot be checked. The germline gives CDR1 MNHNS, CDR2 SASEGT. There are 17 residues in the CDR3. CDR3 protein: CASNSKGQSYSNQPQHF.

V usage is TRBV4-3 and J usage is TRBJ1-1; TCRdb's D call, TRBD1, is unchecked because there is no DNA. Germline CDR1 is LGHNA and CDR2 is YSLEER. The CDR3 has 15 amino acids. CDR3 sequence reads: CASTRDRGLNTEAFF.

The chain is built from TRBV29-1 and TRBJ1-4; TCRdb selects TRBD1, and the lack of DNA leaves this call unchecked. Germline CDR1 is SQVTM and CDR2 is ANQGSEA. CDR3 size: 12 residues. CDR3 in amino acids: CSCRGHNEKLFF. Full variable domain (rest looked up from reference TRBV29-1 and TRBJ1-4): SAVISQKPSRDICQRGTSLTIQCQVDSQVTMMFWYRQQPGQSLTLIATANQGSEATYESGFVIDKFPISRPNLTFSTLTVSNMSPEDSSIYLCSCRGHNEKLFFGSGTQLSVL.